Listed here are 26 T cell receptor beta chains from one sample, sequenced in a study of blood T cell repertoires in COVID-19. Data came from immunoSEQ multiplex PCR; TCRdb stores just in-frame clones and leaves some out. The sample yields around 190,000 clones, 76% seen once. Sequencing was carried out using PBMCs or T cells enriched from blood (not recorded which). The receptors shown here come from a woman aged 50 to 60 with acute COVID-19.

The chain combines TRBV7-9 with TRBJ1-1, with unresolved D. This CDR3 contains 13 residues. CDR1 is SEHNR, CDR2 FQNEAQ, per germline (reference sequence). Trimming removed 3 bases from V and 5 bases from J, with 10 bases in between. DNA of the CDR3: TGTGCCAGCAGCTTCGCGGCCCGAACTGAAGCTTTCTTT. Translation: CASSFAARTEAFF. The entire variable domain, with the rest obtained from reference TRBV7-9 and TRBJ1-1, is as follows: DTGVSQNPRHKITKRGQNVTFRCDPISEHNRLYWYRQTLGQGPEFLTYFQNEAQLEKSRLLSDRFSAERPKGSFSTLEIQRTEQGDSAMYLCASSFAARTEAFFGQGTRLTVV.

The chain carries TRBV6-5 and TRBJ2-3, with TRBD2 identical over 10 bases. Germline CDR1 reads MNHEY; CDR2 reads SVGAGI. The CDR3 sequence is 16 residues long. Germline trimming cut 2 bases from V and 8 bases from J; bases unmatched to any gene: 10. For the CDR3, the DNA is TGTGCCAGCAGTTACCCAAGCGGGGGGGCTGGGATTACGCAGTATTTT. Residues: CASSYPSGGAGITQYF.

The genes are TRBV28 and TRBJ2-3; 15 nucleotides agree with TRBD2. Per germline, CDR1 MDHEN and CDR2 SYDVKM. J gave up 7 bases and V 7 bases, and 6 bases lay outside the gene matches. The CDR3 totals 15 residues. This CDR3 is CASNGLAGGRNTQYF. In nucleotides, the CDR3 is TGTGCCAGCAACGGACTAGCGGGGGGGCGGAATACGCAGTATTTT. Variable domain in full (rest from reference TRBV28 and TRBJ2-3): DVKVTQSSRYLVKRTGEKVFLECVQDMDHENMFWYRQDPGLGLRLIYFSYDVKMKEKGDIPEGYSVSREKKERFSLILESASTNQTSMYLCASNGLAGGRNTQYFGPGTRLTVL.

This clone appeared once. The J gene is TRBJ1-2, the V gene TRBV10-1; 9 nucleotides line up with TRBD1. The CDR3 contains 15 residues. The V gene end was trimmed by 3 bases and the J gene end by 1 base; junction bases not matched to a gene: 3. CDR1 WNHNN and CDR2 SYGVQD come from the germline V gene (reference sequence). CDR3 in amino acids: CASSERTGDNYGYTF. CDR3 bases: TGCGCCAGCAGTGAACGGACAGGGGATAACTATGGCTACACCTTC.

V usage is TRBV11-3 and J usage is TRBJ2-5, with 9 nucleotides matching TRBD1. This CDR3 spans 15 amino acids. The trim removed 6 bases at V and 5 bases at J, leaving 10 bases unmatched. Germline V CDR1 and CDR2: SGHNT, YENEEA. The CDR3 nucleotides read TGTGCCAGCAGTTTTACTGGACAGGGGAGGGAGACCCAGTACTTC. It yields the protein CASSFTGQGRETQYF. The whole variable domain, filled in from reference TRBV11-3 and TRBJ2-5, reads EAGVVQSPRYKIIEKKQPVAFWCNPISGHNTLYWYLQNLGQGPELLIRYENEEAVDDSQLPKDRFSAERLKGVDSTLKIQPAELGDSAVYLCASSFTGQGRETQYFGPGTRLLVL.

The rearrangement joins TRBV7-2 to TRBJ1-1, with D hard to call. The V end was cut by 5 bases, the J end by 1 base, with 11 bases between. Germline CDR1 is SGHTA and CDR2 is FQGNSA. This CDR3 region has 14 residues. The CDR3 DNA is TGTGCCAGCAGCCCCACAGTAACGAACACTGAAGCTTTCTTT. Its translation: CASSPTVTNTEAFF.

J is TRBJ1-3 and V is TRBV7-2; TRBD1 is a possible D gene (5 bases). Trimming removed 2 bases at V and 0 bases at J, with 11 bases between. CDR1 SGHTA and CDR2 FQGNSA come from the germline V gene. The CDR3 runs 16 residues. CDR3 in DNA: TGTGCCAGCAGCTTACTTTTGACAGCCTCTGGAAACACCATATATTTT. The encoded protein is CASSLLLTASGNTIYF.

CDR3 loop: CASSLITLDSSGGYTF. CDR3 in DNA: TGTGCCAGCAGTCTCATCACCCTAGACAGTAGCGGTGGCTACACCTTC. This chain uses TRBV7-9 with TRBJ1-2, with D perhaps matching TRBD1 (5 bases). Trimming shortened V by 6 bases and J by 7 bases, and 24 bases separated the two germline ends. The CDR3 sequence is 16 residues long. Looked up from germline, CDR1 is SEHNR and CDR2 is FQNEAQ (reference sequence). Supplemented by reference TRBV7-9 and TRBJ1-2, the full variable domain reads DTGVSQNPRHKITKRGQNVTFRCDPISEHNRLYWYRQTLGQGPEFLTYFQNEAQLEKSRLLSDRFSAERPKGSFSTLEIQRTEQGDSAMYLCASSLITLDSSGGYTFGSGTRLTVV.

This clone was seen a few times. The J gene is TRBJ2-5, the V gene TRBV7-9; perhaps TRBD2 as D (5 bases). Germline CDR1 is SEHNR and CDR2 is FQNEAQ (reference sequence). The germline V and J ends were trimmed by 7 bases and 4 bases, with 16 bases remaining between them. The CDR3 spans 14 residues. The CDR3 sequence is CASTPTAGGETQYF. CDR3 DNA sequence: TGTGCCAGCACCCCTACTGCAGGAGGAGAGACCCAGTACTTC.

This rearrangement joins TRBV11-2 to TRBJ2-5, with a possible D match to TRBD2 (6 bases). Germline values: CDR1 SGHAT, CDR2 FQNNGV. CDR3 length: 15 amino acids. V was cut by 5 bases and J by 5 bases, with 18 bases left in between. The CDR3 protein is CASSQRLGREETQYF. The CDR3 nucleotides read TGTGCCAGCAGCCAAAGACTAGGTCGAGAGGAGACCCAGTACTTC.

This clone showed up just once. The rearrangement links TRBV6-5 to TRBJ1-1; 7 bases align to TRBD1. The V gene end was trimmed by 7 bases and the J gene end by 3 bases; junction bases not matched to a gene: 5. There are 13 residues in the CDR3. CDR1 MNHEY and CDR2 SVGAGI come from the germline V gene. CDR3 in amino acids: CASKGQSYTEAFF. The CDR3 DNA follows: TGTGCCAGCAAGGGACAGAGCTACACTGAAGCTTTCTTT.

The V gene is TRBV19, the J gene TRBJ1-2; 10 bases map to TRBD1. The CDR3 contains 15 residues. Germline lookup yields CDR1 LNHDA and CDR2 SQIVND (reference sequence). V lost 5 bases to trimming and J lost 2 bases; unmatched junction nucleotides: 5. CDR3 region: CASSEGTGANYGYTF. CDR3 bases: TGTGCCAGTAGTGAAGGGACAGGGGCCAACTATGGCTACACCTTC. The whole variable domain, remainder taken from reference TRBV19 and TRBJ1-2, is DGGITQSPKYLFRKEGQNVTLSCEQNLNHDAMYWYRQDPGQGLRLIYYSQIVNDFQKGDIAEGYSVSREKKESFPLTVTSAQKNPTAFYLCASSEGTGANYGYTFGSGTRLTVV.

The J gene is TRBJ2-2, the V gene TRBV7-8; 7 positions match TRBD1. Germline loops: CDR1 SGHVS, CDR2 FQNEAQ. CDR3 size: 15 residues. V trimming: 4 bases; J trimming: 7 bases; junction bases outside the gene matches: 9. CDR3 in DNA: TGTGCCAGCAGCTCCGAGGGGGCGCGAGGCGGGGAGCTGTTTTTT. This translates into CASSSEGARGGELFF. The full variable domain, in which reference TRBV7-8 and TRBJ2-2 provide the parts outside the CDR3, is GAGVSQSPRYKVAKRGQDVALRCDPISGHVSLFWYQQALGQGPEFLTYFQNEAQLDKSGLPSDRFFAERPEGSVSTLKIQRTQQEDSAVYLCASSSEGARGGELFFGEGSRLTVL.

The CDR3 loop is CAISVGLEAFF. The DNA of the CDR3 is TGTGCCATCAGTGTGGGACTTGAAGCTTTCTTT. The rearrangement links TRBV10-3 to TRBJ1-1; TRBD1 is a possible D gene (5 bases). This CDR3 region has 11 residues. V was pared by 4 bases and J by 7 bases, with 7 bases between. CDR1 is ENHRY and CDR2 is SYGVKD in the germline V gene.

V and J are TRBV3-1 (or the pseudogene TRBV3-2) and TRBJ1-2; no firm D call. Trimming removed 0 bases at V and 0 bases at J, with 11 bases between. The germline V gene has CDR1 LGHDT and CDR2 YNNKEL (reference sequence). This CDR3 comprises 16 residues. The CDR3 reads CASSQDQAIANYGYTF. CDR3 sequence (DNA): TGTGCCAGCAGCCAAGATCAAGCGATAGCTAACTATGGCTACACCTTC.

The chain carries TRBV29-1 and TRBJ2-1; 7 nucleotides align to TRBD1. Germline values: CDR1 SQVTM, CDR2 ANQGSEA. V gave up 7 bases and J gave up 6 bases; unmatched junction bases: 15. The length of the CDR3 is 15 residues. CDR3 sequence reads: CSAPAGTVVVNEQFF. CDR3 coding DNA: TGCAGCGCCCCCGCCGGGACAGTGGTGGTCAATGAGCAGTTCTTC.

The chain employs TRBV5-1 and TRBJ2-3; 12 bases line up with TRBD2. The J segment lost 6 bases and the V segment lost 5 bases, leaving 4 bases of the junction unmatched. CDR3 length equals 14 residues. Germline V CDR1 and CDR2: SGHRS, YFSETQ. The CDR3 DNA reads as TGCGCCAGCAGTCTAGCGGGAGGGCTGGATACGCAGTATTTT. It codes for CASSLAGGLDTQYF.

This clone was found a few times. V usage is TRBV7-6 and J usage is TRBJ2-5; possibly TRBD2 for D (5 bases). Germline lookup yields CDR1 SGHVS and CDR2 FNYEAQ. The CDR3 totals 15 residues. Trimming pared 4 bases from V and 7 bases from J, leaving 19 bases between. As DNA, the CDR3 is TGTGCCAGCAGCTCCGACGGGGTCGAGGGTCGGACCCAGTACTTC. Amino acid sequence: CASSSDGVEGRTQYF.

The chain recombines TRBV19 with TRBJ2-5; 10 bases fit TRBD2. This CDR3 is built from 15 residues. CDR1 is LNHDA and CDR2 is SQIVND in the germline V gene (reference sequence). After removal of 6 bases from V and 4 bases from J, the junction contained 8 bases not matched to a gene. CDR3 amino acids: CASRSGTSVRETQYF. Here the CDR3 DNA reads TGTGCCAGTAGATCCGGGACTAGCGTACGAGAGACCCAGTACTTC.

This chain links TRBV18 with TRBJ2-7, with TRBD1 matching 8 bases. This CDR3 has 14 amino acids. V was clipped by 5 bases and J by 5 bases; unmatched bases: 8. CDR1 and CDR2 (germline): KGHSH, LQKENI. CDR3 sequence (DNA): TGTGCCAGCTCAACCCAAATGGACAGGGACGAGCAGTACGTC. Amino acids: CASSTQMDRDEQYV.

The CDR3 sequence is CASRPYGLSYGYTF. CDR3 DNA: TGTGCCAGCAGACCTTACGGGTTGTCTTATGGCTACACCTTC. The chain employs TRBV11-2 and TRBJ1-2, with D hard to call. The CDR3 is 14 residues long. CDR1 and CDR2 from the germline V gene are SGHAT and FQNNGV. Between the trimmed V and J ends, which lost 6 bases and 5 bases, there was a span of 16 bases.

V and J are TRBV5-1 and TRBJ2-5; TRBD1 agrees at 12 bases. This CDR3 is built from 15 residues. Germline CDR1 and CDR2: SGHRS and YFSETQ. Trimming cost V 4 bases and J 5 bases; bases outside gene matches: 6. This chain's CDR3 is CASSPGTGGRETQYF. Written as DNA, the CDR3 is TGCGCCAGCAGCCCCGGGACAGGGGGCCGGGAGACCCAGTACTTC.

This clone was seen once. The V and J genes are TRBV28 and TRBJ1-2; D gene unclear. The germline V and J ends were trimmed by 1 base and 13 bases, with 13 bases remaining between them. The CDR3 consists of 12 residues. CDR1 MDHEN and CDR2 SYDVKM come from the germline V gene. As DNA, the CDR3 is TGTGCCAGCAGTTTATTGGCGGCCGCGCCCACCTTC. Amino acid sequence: CASSLLAAAPTF.

The sample holds many counts of this clone. The chain couples TRBV27 to TRBJ1-2; no definite D call. Germline-derived CDR1 and CDR2 are MNHEY and SMNVEV (reference sequence). V was shortened by 6 bases and J by 5 bases, with 10 bases between the two germline ends. This CDR3 spans 12 amino acids. CDR3 sequence reads: CASRGVRYGYTF. The CDR3 DNA reads as TGTGCCAGCAGAGGAGTGAGGTATGGCTACACCTTC.

The chain links TRBV6-4 to TRBJ1-1; 8 bases agree with TRBD1. Germline V gene data show CDR1 as MRHNA and CDR2 as SNTAGT. This CDR3 has 14 amino acids. V dropped 2 bases and J dropped 4; count of bases not matched to a gene: 3. The CDR3 spells CASSDDRGGTEAFF. For the CDR3, the DNA is TGTGCCAGCAGTGACGACAGGGGCGGCACTGAAGCTTTCTTT.

This clone was counted between two and nine times. The chain employs TRBV4-1 and TRBJ1-5; no firm D call. Germline V CDR1 and CDR2: MGHRA, YSYEKL. The V gene lost 0 bases and the J gene lost 11 bases, with 17 bases spanning the gap. CDR3 size: 15 residues. The CDR3 is CASSQDAGEFWSQHF. The CDR3 DNA sequence: TGCGCCAGCAGCCAAGATGCCGGTGAGTTCTGGTCCCAGCATTTT.